This TCR beta chain was sequenced during a study of cytomegalovirus exposure and HLA in healthy donors. The overall study: The 90 to 150 validation repertoires, a later analysis reported, used the same platform as the 700 or so repertoires from the first cohort. Findings of the study overall: A later analysis found first-cohort TCR clusters tended to co-occur in the 90 to 150 validation repertoires. Diagnosis of cytomegalovirus status made by the classifier reportedly showed high specificity and sensitivity. As confirmed in vitro, three CMV-associated chains were specific for CMV antigens.

TCRdb's copy holds only in-frame clones and misses some; the assay was immunoSEQ multiplex PCR. The table lists 55,000 to 80,000 clones, approximately 95% of them singletons. In the case of this clone: Its specificity is unknown.

The CDR3 extends over 14 amino acids. CDR1 is KGHSY, CDR2 FQNENV, per germline. Unmatched junction bases numbered 8, after V lost 4 bases and J lost 8 bases. Sequencing input: PBMCs. The V gene is TRBV16, the J gene TRBJ2-1; 7 bases are a match to TRBD2. The receptor was isolated from a man between 18 and 35 years old in good health and CMV-seronegative. The CDR3, as DNA: TGTGCCAGCAGCCGGGTGGGGGGGAGCGATGAGCAGTTCTTC. Residues: CASSRVGGSDEQFF.